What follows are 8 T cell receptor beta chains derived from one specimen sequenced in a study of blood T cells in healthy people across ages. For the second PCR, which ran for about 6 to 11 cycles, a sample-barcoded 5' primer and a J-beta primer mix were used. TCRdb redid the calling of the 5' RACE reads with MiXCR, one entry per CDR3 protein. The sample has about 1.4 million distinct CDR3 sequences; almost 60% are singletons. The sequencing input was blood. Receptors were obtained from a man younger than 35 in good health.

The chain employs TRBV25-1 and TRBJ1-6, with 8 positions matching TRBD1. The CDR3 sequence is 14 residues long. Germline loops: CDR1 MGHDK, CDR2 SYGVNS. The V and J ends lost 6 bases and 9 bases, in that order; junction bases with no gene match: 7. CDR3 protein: CASRETGARSPLHF. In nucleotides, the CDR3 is TGTGCCAGCAGGGAGACAGGGGCACGTTCACCCCTCCACTTT.

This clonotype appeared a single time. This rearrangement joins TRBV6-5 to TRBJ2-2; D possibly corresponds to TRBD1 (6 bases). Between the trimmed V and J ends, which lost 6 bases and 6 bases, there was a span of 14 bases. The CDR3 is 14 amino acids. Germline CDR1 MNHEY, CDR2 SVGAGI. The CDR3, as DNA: TGTGCCAGCAGCCACGGGACATGGGCCGGGGAGCTGTTTTTT. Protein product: CASSHGTWAGELFF.

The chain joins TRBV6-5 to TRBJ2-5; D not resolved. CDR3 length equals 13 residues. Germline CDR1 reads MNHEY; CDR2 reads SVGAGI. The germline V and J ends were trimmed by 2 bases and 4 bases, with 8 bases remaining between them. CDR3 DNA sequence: TGTGCCAGCAGTTACCAACACCTAGAGACCCAGTACTTC. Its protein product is CASSYQHLETQYF.

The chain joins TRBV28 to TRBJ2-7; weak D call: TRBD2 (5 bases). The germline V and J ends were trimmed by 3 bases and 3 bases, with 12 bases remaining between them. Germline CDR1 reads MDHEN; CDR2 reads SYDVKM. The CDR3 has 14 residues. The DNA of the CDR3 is TGTGCCAGCAGTTTTAGTCTAGCAGTCTACGAGCAGTACTTC. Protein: CASSFSLAVYEQYF.

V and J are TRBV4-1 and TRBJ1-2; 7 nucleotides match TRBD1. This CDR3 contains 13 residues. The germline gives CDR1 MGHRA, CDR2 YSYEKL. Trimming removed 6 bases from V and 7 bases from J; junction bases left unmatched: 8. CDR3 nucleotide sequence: TGCGCCAGCAGGCTTACAGGGGTCGGTGGCTACACCTTC. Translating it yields CASRLTGVGGYTF.

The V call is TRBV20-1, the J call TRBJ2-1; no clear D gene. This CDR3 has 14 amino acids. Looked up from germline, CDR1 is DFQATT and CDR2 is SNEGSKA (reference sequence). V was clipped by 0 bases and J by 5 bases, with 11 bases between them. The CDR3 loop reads CSAREQPDDNEQFF. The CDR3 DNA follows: TGCAGTGCTAGAGAGCAACCCGATGACAATGAGCAGTTCTTC.

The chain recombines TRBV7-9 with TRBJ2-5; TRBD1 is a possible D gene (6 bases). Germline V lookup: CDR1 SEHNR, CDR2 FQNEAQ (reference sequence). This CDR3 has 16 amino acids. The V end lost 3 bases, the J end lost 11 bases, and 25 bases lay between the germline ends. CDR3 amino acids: CASSLVVGALFREQYF. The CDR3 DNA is TGTGCCAGCAGCTTGGTCGTGGGGGCCCTCTTCAGGGAGCAGTACTTC.

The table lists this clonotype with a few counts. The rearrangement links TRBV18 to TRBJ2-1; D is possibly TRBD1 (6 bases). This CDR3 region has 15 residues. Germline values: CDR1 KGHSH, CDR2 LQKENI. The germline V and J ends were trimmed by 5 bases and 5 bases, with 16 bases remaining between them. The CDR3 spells CASSTDSGQDNEQFF. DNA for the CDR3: TGTGCCAGCTCAACGGACAGTGGGCAAGACAATGAGCAGTTCTTC.